Sequencing of this TCR beta chain was carried out in a study of molecular identifiers for immune sequencing clone quantification. Study-level findings and limits: Spiked Jurkat TCR RNA equivalent to one cell reportedly surfaced among roughly 910,000 naive cells.

RNA fractions of 10%, 30% or 50% and 20,000 to 1,000,000 sorted cells were the source of naive CD8 libraries. Trimming left V 0 bases short and J 8 bases short, with 14 bases between. The CDR3 runs 14 residues. Germline-derived CDR1 and CDR2 are SGHDT and YYEEEE. Ten or more counts support this clonotype. Its target is unknown. The use of previously described methods and listed TCR primers produced the bulk TCR libraries. TCRdb re-called the PCR reads with MiXCR, one entry per CDR3 protein. In the table there are 550,000 to 750,000 distinct CDR3 sequences, around 20% of which are singletons. Source material: naive CD8+ T cells from blood, with Jurkat cell RNA spiked in. Documented subset: FACS-sorted CD8+CD4-CCR7+CD45RA+ naive T cells. V usage is TRBV5-6 and J usage is TRBJ1-1; D gene unclear. This clonotype originated in a human donor in good health. Some libraries in this study had Jurkat cell RNA spiked in. The CDR3 is CASSLGESRAEAFF. CDR3 DNA: TGTGCCAGCAGCTTGGGGGAGAGCCGCGCCGAAGCTTTCTTT.